This entry features one T cell receptor beta chain sequence. This same CDR3 is encoded by further DNA sequences in the sample. In germline, CDR1 is LGHDT, CDR2 YNNKEL (reference sequence). The CDR3 is 14 residues long. V was shortened by 4 bases and J by 0 bases, with 7 bases between the two germline ends. This record belongs to a study of blood T cell repertoires in COVID-19. About the research overall: Whether acute or convalescent, the COVID-19 samples came from the United States, Italy and Spain. T cells, B-cell-depleted T cells, or PBMCs provided the cDNA or gDNA that served as material.

In the original analysis: Scientists estimated how many nucleated cells there were by amplifying reference gene primers. Sequencing used immunoSEQ multiplex PCR; TCRdb keeps in-frame clones, though not all of them. V, J and clone size are taken as reported in that table, and D and trimming were inferred from the DNA itself. Here the sample spans approximately 280,000 clones, over 75% being singletons. The chain carries TRBV3-1 (or the pseudogene TRBV3-2) and TRBJ2-1; D uncertain. Sequences were obtained from peripheral blood. The receptor was derived from a woman in her 70s with acute or convalescent COVID-19. CDR3 nucleotide sequence: TGTGCCAGCAGCCTTAGAGGCTCCTACAATGAGCAGTTCTTC. Translating it yields CASSLRGSYNEQFF.